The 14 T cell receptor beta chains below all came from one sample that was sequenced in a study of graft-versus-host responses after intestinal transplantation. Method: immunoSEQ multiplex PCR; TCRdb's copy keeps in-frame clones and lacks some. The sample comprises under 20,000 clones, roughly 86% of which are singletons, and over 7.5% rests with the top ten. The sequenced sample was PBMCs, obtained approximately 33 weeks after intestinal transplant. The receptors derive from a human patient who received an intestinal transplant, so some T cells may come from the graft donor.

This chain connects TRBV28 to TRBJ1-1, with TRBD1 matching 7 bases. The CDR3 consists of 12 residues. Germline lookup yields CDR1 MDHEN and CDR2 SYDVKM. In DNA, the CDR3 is TGTGCTACGTTTTGGGGCTACAGGGGTGTTTTCTTT. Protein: CATFWGYRGVFF.

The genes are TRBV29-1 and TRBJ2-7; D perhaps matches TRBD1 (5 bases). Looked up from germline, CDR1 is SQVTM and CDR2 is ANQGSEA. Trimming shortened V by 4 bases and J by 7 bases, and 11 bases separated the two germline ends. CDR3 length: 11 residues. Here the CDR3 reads CSVVVRTEQYF. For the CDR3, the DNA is TGCAGCGTTGTGGTTAGGACAGAGCAGTACTTC.

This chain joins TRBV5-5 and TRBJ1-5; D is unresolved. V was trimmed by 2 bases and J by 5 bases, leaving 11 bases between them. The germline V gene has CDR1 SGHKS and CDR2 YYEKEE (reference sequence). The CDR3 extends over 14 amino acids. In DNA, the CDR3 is TGTGCCAGCAGCTTAGGTCCACGGTATCAGCCCCAGCATTTT. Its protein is CASSLGPRYQPQHF.

Here the CDR3 reads CASSIVNGPYGYTF. For the CDR3, the DNA is TGTGCCAGTAGTATAGTTAACGGACCCTATGGCTACACCTTC. The chain recombines TRBV19 with TRBJ1-2; D ambiguous. The CDR3 spans 14 residues. Trimming shortened V by 1 base and J by 4 bases, and 10 bases separated the two germline ends. Germline V CDR1 and CDR2: LNHDA, SQIVND (reference sequence).

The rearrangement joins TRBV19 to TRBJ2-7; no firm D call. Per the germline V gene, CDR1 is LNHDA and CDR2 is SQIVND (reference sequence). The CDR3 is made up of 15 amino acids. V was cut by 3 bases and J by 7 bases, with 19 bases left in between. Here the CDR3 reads CASSMSLTLIGEQYF. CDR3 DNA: TGTGCCAGTAGTATGTCACTAACCCTAATCGGGGAGCAGTACTTC.

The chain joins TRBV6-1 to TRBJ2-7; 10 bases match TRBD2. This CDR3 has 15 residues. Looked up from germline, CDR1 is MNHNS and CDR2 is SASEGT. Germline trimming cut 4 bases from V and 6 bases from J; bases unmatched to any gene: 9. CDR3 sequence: CASSVFTSGVSEQYF. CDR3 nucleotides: TGTGCCAGCAGTGTTTTTACTAGCGGGGTCAGCGAGCAGTACTTC.

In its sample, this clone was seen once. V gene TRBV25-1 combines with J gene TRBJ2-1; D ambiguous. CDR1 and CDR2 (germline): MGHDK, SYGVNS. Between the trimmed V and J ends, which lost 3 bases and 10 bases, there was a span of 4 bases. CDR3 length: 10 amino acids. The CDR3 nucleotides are TGTGCCAGCAGTGATTTGGAGCAGTTCTTC. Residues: CASSDLEQFF.

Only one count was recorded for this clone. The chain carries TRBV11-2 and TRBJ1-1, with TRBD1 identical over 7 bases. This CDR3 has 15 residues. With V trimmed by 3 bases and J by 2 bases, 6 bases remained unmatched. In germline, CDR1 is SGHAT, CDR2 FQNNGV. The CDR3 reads CASSFPGTVNTEAFF. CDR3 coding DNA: TGTGCCAGCAGCTTCCCCGGGACAGTCAACACTGAAGCTTTCTTT.

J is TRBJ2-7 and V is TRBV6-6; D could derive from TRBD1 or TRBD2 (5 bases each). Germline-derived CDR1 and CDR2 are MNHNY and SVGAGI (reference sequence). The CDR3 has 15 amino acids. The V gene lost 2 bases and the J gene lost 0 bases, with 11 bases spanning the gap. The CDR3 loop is CASSYTWDRSYEQYF. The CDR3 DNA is TGTGCCAGCAGTTACACTTGGGACCGCTCCTACGAGCAGTACTTC.

CDR3 DNA sequence: TGTGCCATTGCAACCGGGAACTATGGCTACACCTTC. This translates into CAIATGNYGYTF. V usage is TRBV19 and J usage is TRBJ1-2; no firm D call. The CDR3 runs 12 residues. The V end lost 10 bases, the J end lost 2 bases, and 11 bases lay between the germline ends. Germline-derived CDR1 and CDR2 are LNHDA and SQIVND (reference sequence).

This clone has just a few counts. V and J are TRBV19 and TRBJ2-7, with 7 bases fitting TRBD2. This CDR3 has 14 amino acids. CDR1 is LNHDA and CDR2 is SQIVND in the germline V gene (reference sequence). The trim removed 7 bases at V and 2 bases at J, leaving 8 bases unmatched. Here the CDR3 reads CASTSGGTAYEQYF. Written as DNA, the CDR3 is TGTGCCAGTACCTCGGGGGGTACTGCCTACGAGCAGTACTTC.

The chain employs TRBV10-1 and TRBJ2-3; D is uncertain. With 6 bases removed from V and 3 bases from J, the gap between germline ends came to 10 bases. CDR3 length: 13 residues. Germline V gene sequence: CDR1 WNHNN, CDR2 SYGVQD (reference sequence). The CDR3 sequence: CASSLRPTDTQYF. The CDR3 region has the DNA TGCGCCAGCAGCCTGCGACCGACAGATACGCAGTATTTT.

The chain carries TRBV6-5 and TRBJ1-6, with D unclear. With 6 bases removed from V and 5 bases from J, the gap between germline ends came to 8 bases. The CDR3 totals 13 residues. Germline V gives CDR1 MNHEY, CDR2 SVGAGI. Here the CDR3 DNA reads TGTGCCAGCAGCCTAGGGAATAATTCACCCCTCCACTTT. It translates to CASSLGNNSPLHF.

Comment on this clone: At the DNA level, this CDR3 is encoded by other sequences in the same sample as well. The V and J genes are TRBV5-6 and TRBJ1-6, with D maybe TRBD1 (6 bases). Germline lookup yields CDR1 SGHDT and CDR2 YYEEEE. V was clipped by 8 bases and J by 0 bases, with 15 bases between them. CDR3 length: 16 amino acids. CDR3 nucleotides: TGTGCCAGTAGCCTTTACAGGGACTCCTATAATTCACCCCTCCACTTT. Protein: CASSLYRDSYNSPLHF. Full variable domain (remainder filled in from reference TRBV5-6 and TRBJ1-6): DAGVTQSPTHLIKTRGQQVTLRCSPKSGHDTVSWYQQALGQGPQFIFQYYEEEERQRGNFPDRFSGHQFPNYSSELNVNALLLGDSALYLCASSLYRDSYNSPLHFGNGTRLTVT.